This TCR beta chain was profiled in a study of shared T cell receptors in the human thymus. Assay: immunoSEQ multiplex PCR; the TCRdb copy retains only in-frame clones and omits some. Of 640,000 or so clones in the sample, about 87% were seen once. J was trimmed by 6 bases and V by 4 bases; bases with no gene match: 3. Germline loops: CDR1 MNHEY, CDR2 SMNVEV (reference sequence). The CDR3 consists of 15 residues. The data also belong to a second study, concerning human thymus T cells. Per that paper: Thymic tissue was derived from resections collected during corrective heart surgery. Reports from related research described highly overlapping thymic repertoires among unrelated individuals.

The chain employs TRBV27 and TRBJ2-3; 14 bases align to TRBD2. The sample was thymocytes. The TCR sequence derives from a boy under three years old with a congenital heart defect. CDR3 DNA: TGTGCCAGCAGTTCTAGGACTAGCGGGAGGGATACGCAGTATTTT. It yields the protein CASSSRTSGRDTQYF.